This T cell receptor (beta chain) was observed in a study of blood T cell repertoires in COVID-19. About the research overall: The United States, Italy and Spain provided the acute and convalescent COVID-19 samples. PBMCs, B-cell-depleted T cells, or T cells were the source of the cDNA or gDNA that made up the material.

As processed by the authors: From reference gene primer amplification, estimates of nucleated cell counts were derived. The method was immunoSEQ multiplex PCR; TCRdb's version includes in-frame clones alone and lacks a portion of them. From that table come the V and J calls and clone size; the DNA was used to work out D and trimming. Among some 120,000 clones listed, around nine tenths were seen once. Per the germline V gene, CDR1 is LNHDA and CDR2 is SQIVND (reference sequence). The CDR3 totals 16 residues. V dropped 5 bases and J dropped 4 bases, with 18 bases sitting between them. The sample comprised peripheral blood. This receptor was obtained from a human donor in a cohort sampled during active COVID-19. The chain combines TRBV19 with TRBJ1-5, with D possibly being TRBD1 (6 bases). This CDR3 is CASSLGWTDQNQPQHF. The CDR3 nucleotides are TGTGCCAGTAGTTTGGGGTGGACAGACCAAAATCAGCCCCAGCATTTT.